These 8 T cell receptor beta chains came from one sample sequenced in a study of blood T cell repertoires in COVID-19. Assay used: immunoSEQ multiplex PCR; TCRdb lists only in-frame clones, some missing. The data contain 170,000 or so clones, approximately 90% of them seen just once; the ten biggest clones take up just under 0.9%. The sample consisted of peripheral blood. The receptors were gathered from a woman aged 18-29 years who had recovered from COVID-19.

This clone turned up a few times. CDR3 in DNA: TGTGCCAGCACCCCTGGACAGCGGACCTCTCTAAGCGAGCAGTACGTC. It yields the protein CASTPGQRTSLSEQYV. This chain uses TRBV27 with TRBJ2-7; tentative D call: TRBD1 (6 bases). The CDR3 runs to 16 residues. V was trimmed by 7 bases and J by 6 bases, leaving 25 bases between them. In germline, CDR1 is MNHEY, CDR2 SMNVEV (reference sequence).

The rearrangement joins TRBV25-1 to TRBJ1-4; perhaps TRBD1 as D (5 bases). Germline V lookup: CDR1 MGHDK, CDR2 SYGVNS. Trimming shortened V by 2 bases and J by 6 bases, and 13 bases separated the two germline ends. This CDR3 is built from 15 residues. The CDR3 reads CASSEPGDGYEKLFF. CDR3 sequence (DNA): TGTGCCAGCAGTGAACCGGGGGATGGGTATGAAAAACTGTTTTTT.

This chain links TRBV30 with TRBJ1-1; maybe TRBD1 (5 bases). V lost 8 bases, J lost 4 bases, and 14 bases lay in between. The CDR3 loop spans 12 amino acids. CDR1 is GTSNPN, CDR2 SVGIG, per germline (reference sequence). The CDR3 nucleotides are TGTGCCCGGGGGGGGGAGGTCACTGAAGCTTTCTTT. Protein sequence: CARGGEVTEAFF.

The chain employs TRBV16 and TRBJ2-1; 12 positions match TRBD2. Germline V gene data show CDR1 as KGHSY and CDR2 as FQNENV. There are 18 residues in the CDR3. The trim removed 0 bases at V and 3 bases at J, leaving 6 bases unmatched. This CDR3 is CASSQSRLAGANYNEQFF. The CDR3 DNA sequence: TGTGCCAGCAGCCAATCCCGACTAGCGGGGGCGAACTACAATGAGCAGTTCTTC. Full variable domain (remainder filled in from reference TRBV16 and TRBJ2-1): GEEVAQTPKHLVRGEGQKAKLYCAPIKGHSYVFWYQQVLKNEFKFLISFQNENVFDETGMPKERFSAKCLPNSPCSLEIQATKLEDSAVYFCASSQSRLAGANYNEQFFGPGTRLTVL.

About this clone itself: Other DNA sequences of this sample code for an identical CDR3. This sequence joins TRBV30 and TRBJ1-5; TRBD1 might be the D (5 bases). Germline CDR1 and CDR2: GTSNPN and SVGIG (reference sequence). The germline V and J ends were trimmed by 0 bases and 4 bases, with 10 bases remaining between them. The CDR3 sequence is 14 residues long. The CDR3 reads CAWSVGRGNQPQHF. The CDR3 DNA sequence: TGTGCCTGGAGTGTAGGAAGGGGTAATCAGCCCCAGCATTTT.

The V gene is TRBV2, the J gene TRBJ1-3; 7 bases agree with TRBD1. Per germline, CDR1 SNHLY and CDR2 FYNNEI. After removal of 8 bases from V and 0 bases from J, the junction contained 10 bases not matched to a gene. The CDR3 covers 16 residues. The CDR3 DNA follows: TGTGCCAGCGGGGGGACAGTTCATAACTCTGGAAACACCATATATTTT. Amino acid sequence: CASGGTVHNSGNTIYF. The full variable domain, with the rest looked up from reference TRBV2 and TRBJ1-3, is EPEVTQTPSHQVTQMGQEVILRCVPISNHLYFYWYRQILGQKVEFLVSFYNNEISEKSEIFDDQFSVERPDGSNFTLKIRSTKLEDSAMYFCASGGTVHNSGNTIYFGEGSWLTVV.

The table lists this clone with a count of one. The chain couples TRBV7-2 to TRBJ1-4, with TRBD1 identical over 9 bases. The CDR3 has 14 amino acids. V trimming: 10 bases; J trimming: 7 bases; junction bases outside the gene matches: 10. From germline, CDR1 is SGHTA and CDR2 FQGNSA. CDR3 bases: TGTGCCACTCAAAACAGGGGGCTGGGTGAAAAACTGTTTTTT. Protein: CATQNRGLGEKLFF. Using reference TRBV7-2 and TRBJ1-4 for the parts outside the CDR3, the full variable domain is GAGVSQSPSNKVTEKGKDVELRCDPISGHTALYWYRQSLGQGLEFLIYFQGNSAPDKSGLPSDRFSAERTGGSVSTLTIQRTQQEDSAVYLCATQNRGLGEKLFFGSGTQLSVL.

The chain combines TRBV9 with TRBJ2-1, with TRBD2 matching over 11 bases. The V gene's germline CDR1 is SGDLS and CDR2 YYNGEE. The junction had 1 base not matched to a gene; V was cut back by 2 bases and J by 3 bases. The CDR3 is 15 amino acids. CDR3 loop: CASSVSGRGYNEQFF. In DNA form, the CDR3 reads TGTGCCAGCAGCGTTAGCGGGAGGGGCTACAATGAGCAGTTCTTC.